This T cell receptor (beta chain) was identified during a study of glioma-infiltrating T cells after dendritic cell vaccination. Study-level information: Dendritic cell vaccine was injected intradermally three times, biweekly. Study-wide results and limits: Only a small number of patients had complete blood and tumor samples.

PBMC were collected before vaccination, two weeks after the third vaccination, and at progression. Note on this clone: Its antigen remains unknown.

Libraries were prepared by immunoSEQ multiplex PCR; TCRdb keeps only in-frame clonotypes and omits some of them. The sample comprises about 67,000 clones, about 86% of which are singletons, and approximately 7.9% rests with the top ten. The ends were cut back, 3 bases at V and 4 bases at J, with 15 bases in the middle. Per the germline V gene, CDR1 is SGHNT and CDR2 is YYREEE (reference sequence). CDR3 length: 15 residues. The sample here was blood, taken before dendritic cell vaccination. The V gene is TRBV5-4, the J gene TRBJ2-3; weak D call: TRBD2 (6 bases). The sequence was collected from a human donor with glioblastoma. CDR3: CASSSLTRISDTQYF. The DNA for the CDR3 is TGTGCCAGCAGCTCGCTGACTAGAATCTCAGATACGCAGTATTTT.